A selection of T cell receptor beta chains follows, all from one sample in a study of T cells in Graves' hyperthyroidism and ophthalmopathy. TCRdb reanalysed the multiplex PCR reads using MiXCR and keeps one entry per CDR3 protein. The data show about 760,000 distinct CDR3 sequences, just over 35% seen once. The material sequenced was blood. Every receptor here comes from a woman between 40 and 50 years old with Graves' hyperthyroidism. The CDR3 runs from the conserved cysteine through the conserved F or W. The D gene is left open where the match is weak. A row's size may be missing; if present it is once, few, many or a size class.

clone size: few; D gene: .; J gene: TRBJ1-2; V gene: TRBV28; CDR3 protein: CASSLIQGGYTF; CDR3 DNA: TGTGCCAGCAGCCTCATTCAAGGTGGCTACACCTTC
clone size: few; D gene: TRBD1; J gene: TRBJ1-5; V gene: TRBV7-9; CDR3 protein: CASSSNTGANQPQHF; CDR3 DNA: TGTGCCAGCAGCTCTAATACAGGGGCCAATCAGCCCCAGCATTTT
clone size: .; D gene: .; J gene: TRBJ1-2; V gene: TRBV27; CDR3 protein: CASSSWLGEVRSYTF; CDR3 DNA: TGTGCCAGCAGTTCCTGGCTGGGGGAAGTCCGCAGCTACACCTTC
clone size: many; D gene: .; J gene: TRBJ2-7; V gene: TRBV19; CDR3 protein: CATAVGGGYEQYF; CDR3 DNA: TGTGCCACCGCTGTAGGAGGCGGCTACGAGCAGTACTTC
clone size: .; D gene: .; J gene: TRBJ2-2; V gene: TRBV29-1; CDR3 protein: CGVELGAGTGELFF; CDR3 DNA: TGCGGCGTTGAGCTCGGGGCCGGCACCGGGGAGCTGTTTTTT
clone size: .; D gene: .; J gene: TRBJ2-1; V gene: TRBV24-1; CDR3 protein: CATSGSYNEQFF; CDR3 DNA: TGTGCCACCAGCGGCTCCTACAATGAGCAGTTCTTC
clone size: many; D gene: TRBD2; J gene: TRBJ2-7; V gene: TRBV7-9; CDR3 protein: CASSPLLGLGAYEQYF; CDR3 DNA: TGTGCCAGCAGCCCCCTTCTGGGACTAGGCGCCTACGAGCAGTACTTC
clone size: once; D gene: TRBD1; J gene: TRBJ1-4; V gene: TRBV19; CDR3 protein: CASKVQGAREKLFF; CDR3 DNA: TGTGCCAGTAAGGTACAGGGGGCGCGTGAAAAACTGTTTTTT
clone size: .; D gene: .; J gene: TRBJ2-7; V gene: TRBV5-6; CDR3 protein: CASSLPITGSSYEQYF; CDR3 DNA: TGTGCCAGCAGCTTACCAATAACGGGGAGCTCCTACGAGCAGTACTTC
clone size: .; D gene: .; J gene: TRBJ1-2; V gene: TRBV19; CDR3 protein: CASSIGNDSPYGYTF; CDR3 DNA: TGTGCCAGTAGTATAGGTAATGACAGTCCCTATGGCTACACCTTC
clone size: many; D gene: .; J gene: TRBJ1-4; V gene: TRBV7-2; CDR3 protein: CASSTQTDEKLFF; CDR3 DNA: TGTGCCAGCAGTACACAGACGGATGAAAAACTGTTTTTT
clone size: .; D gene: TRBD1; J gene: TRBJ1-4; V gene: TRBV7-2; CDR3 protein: CASSSGQVPSKLFF; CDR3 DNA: TGTGCCAGCAGCTCGGGACAGGTCCCTTCAAAACTGTTTTTT
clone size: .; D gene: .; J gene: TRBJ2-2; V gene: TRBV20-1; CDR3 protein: CSARASNTGELFF; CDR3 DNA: TGCAGTGCTAGAGCTAGTAACACCGGGGAGCTGTTTTTT
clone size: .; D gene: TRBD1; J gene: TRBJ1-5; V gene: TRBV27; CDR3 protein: CASSLLQGDHQPQHF; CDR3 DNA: TGTGCCAGCAGTTTATTACAGGGGGACCATCAGCCCCAGCATTTT
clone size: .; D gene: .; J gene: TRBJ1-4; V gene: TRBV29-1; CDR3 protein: CSVEGAAGHEKLFF; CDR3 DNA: TGCAGCGTTGAGGGGGCCGCGGGGCATGAAAAACTGTTTTTT
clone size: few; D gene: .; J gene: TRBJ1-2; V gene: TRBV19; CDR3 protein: CASSSGGHYGYTF; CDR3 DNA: TGTGCCAGTAGTTCCGGGGGCCACTATGGCTACACCTTC
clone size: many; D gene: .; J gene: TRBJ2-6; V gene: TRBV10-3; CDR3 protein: CAIQDVSGANVLTF; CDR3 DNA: TGTGCCATCCAGGACGTCTCTGGGGCCAACGTCCTGACTTTC
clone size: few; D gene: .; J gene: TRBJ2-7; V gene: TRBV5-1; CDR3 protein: CASSLAVGTDYEQYF; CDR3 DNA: TGCGCCAGCAGCTTGGCGGTAGGGACGGATTACGAGCAGTACTTC
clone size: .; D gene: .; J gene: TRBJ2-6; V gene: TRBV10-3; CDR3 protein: CAISGSVGANVLTF; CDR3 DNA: TGTGCCATCAGTGGGTCGGTTGGGGCCAACGTCCTGACTTTC
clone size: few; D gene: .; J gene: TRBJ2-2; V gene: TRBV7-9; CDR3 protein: CASSPTVGGGVTGELFF; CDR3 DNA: TGTGCCAGCAGCCCGACGGTAGGAGGTGGGGTCACCGGGGAGCTGTTTTTT